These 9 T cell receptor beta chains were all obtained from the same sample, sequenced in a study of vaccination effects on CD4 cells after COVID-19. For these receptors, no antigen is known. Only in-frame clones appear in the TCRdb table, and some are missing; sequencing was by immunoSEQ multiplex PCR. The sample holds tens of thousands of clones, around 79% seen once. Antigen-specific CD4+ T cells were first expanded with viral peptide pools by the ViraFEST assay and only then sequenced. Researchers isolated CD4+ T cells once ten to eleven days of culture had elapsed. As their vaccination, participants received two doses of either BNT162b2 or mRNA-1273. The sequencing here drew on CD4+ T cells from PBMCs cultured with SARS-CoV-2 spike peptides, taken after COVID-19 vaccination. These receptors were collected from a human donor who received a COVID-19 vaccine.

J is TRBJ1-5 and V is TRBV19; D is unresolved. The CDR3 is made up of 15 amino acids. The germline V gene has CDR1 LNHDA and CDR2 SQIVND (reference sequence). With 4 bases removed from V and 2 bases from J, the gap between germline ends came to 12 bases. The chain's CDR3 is CASSTGSIGNQPQHF. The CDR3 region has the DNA TGTGCCAGTAGTACGGGGAGTATAGGCAATCAGCCCCAGCATTTT.

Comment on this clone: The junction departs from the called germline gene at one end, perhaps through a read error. CDR3 DNA sequence: TGTGCCAGCTGCCAGACAGTCAAGAACACTGAAGCTTTCTTT. Amino acid sequence: CASCQTVKNTEAFF. The rearrangement uses TRBV3-1 (or the pseudogene TRBV3-2) and TRBJ1-1; perhaps TRBD1 as D (5 bases). The CDR3 is made up of 14 amino acids. Per germline, CDR1 LGHDT and CDR2 YNNKEL (reference sequence).

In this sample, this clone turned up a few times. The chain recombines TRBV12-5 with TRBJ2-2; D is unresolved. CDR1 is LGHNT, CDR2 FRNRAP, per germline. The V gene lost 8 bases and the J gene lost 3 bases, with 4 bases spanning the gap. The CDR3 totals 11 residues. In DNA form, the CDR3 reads TGTGCTAGTACCTACACCGGGGAGCTGTTTTTT. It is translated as CASTYTGELFF.

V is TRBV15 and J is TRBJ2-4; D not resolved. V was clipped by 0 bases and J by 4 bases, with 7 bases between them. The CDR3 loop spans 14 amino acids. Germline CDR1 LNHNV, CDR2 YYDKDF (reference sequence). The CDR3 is CATSREVPKNIQYF. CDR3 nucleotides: TGTGCCACCAGCAGAGAAGTCCCGAAAAACATTCAGTACTTC.

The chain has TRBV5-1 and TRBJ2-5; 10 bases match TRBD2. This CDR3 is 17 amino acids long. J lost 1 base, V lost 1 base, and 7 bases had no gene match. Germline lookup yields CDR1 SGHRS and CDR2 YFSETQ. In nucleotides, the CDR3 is TGCGCCAGCAGCTTGTGGGCTAGCGGGAGCCCCCAAGAGACCCAGTACTTC. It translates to CASSLWASGSPQETQYF. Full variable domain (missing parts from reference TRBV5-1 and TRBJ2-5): KAGVTQTPRYLIKTRGQQVTLSCSPISGHRSVSWYQQTPGQGLQFLFEYFSETQRNKGNFPGRFSGRQFSNSRSEMNVSTLELGDSALYLCASSLWASGSPQETQYFGPGTRLLVL.

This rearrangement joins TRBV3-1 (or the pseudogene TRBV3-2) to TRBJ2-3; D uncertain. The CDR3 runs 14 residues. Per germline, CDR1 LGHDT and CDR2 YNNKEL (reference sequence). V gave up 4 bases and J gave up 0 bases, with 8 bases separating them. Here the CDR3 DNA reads TGTGCCAGCAGCCCTAAACACAGCACAGATACGCAGTATTTT. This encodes CASSPKHSTDTQYF.

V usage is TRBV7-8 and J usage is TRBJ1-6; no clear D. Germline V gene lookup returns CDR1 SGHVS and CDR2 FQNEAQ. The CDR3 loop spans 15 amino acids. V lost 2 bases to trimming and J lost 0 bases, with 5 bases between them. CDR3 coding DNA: TGTGCCAGCAGCTTACAGAGCTCCTATAATTCACCCCTCCACTTT. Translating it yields CASSLQSSYNSPLHF.

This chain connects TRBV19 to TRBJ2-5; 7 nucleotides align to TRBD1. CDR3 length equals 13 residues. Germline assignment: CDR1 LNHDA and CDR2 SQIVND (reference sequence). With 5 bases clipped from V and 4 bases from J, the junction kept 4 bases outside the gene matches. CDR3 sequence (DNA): TGTGCCAGTAGTTATGGGACAGCAGAGACCCAGTACTTC. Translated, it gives CASSYGTAETQYF.

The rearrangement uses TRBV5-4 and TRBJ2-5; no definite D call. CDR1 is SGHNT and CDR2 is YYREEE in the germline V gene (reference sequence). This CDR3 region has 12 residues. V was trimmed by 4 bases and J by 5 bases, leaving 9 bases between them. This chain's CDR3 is CASSQPGETQYF. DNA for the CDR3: TGTGCCAGCAGCCAACCCGGGGAGACCCAGTACTTC.